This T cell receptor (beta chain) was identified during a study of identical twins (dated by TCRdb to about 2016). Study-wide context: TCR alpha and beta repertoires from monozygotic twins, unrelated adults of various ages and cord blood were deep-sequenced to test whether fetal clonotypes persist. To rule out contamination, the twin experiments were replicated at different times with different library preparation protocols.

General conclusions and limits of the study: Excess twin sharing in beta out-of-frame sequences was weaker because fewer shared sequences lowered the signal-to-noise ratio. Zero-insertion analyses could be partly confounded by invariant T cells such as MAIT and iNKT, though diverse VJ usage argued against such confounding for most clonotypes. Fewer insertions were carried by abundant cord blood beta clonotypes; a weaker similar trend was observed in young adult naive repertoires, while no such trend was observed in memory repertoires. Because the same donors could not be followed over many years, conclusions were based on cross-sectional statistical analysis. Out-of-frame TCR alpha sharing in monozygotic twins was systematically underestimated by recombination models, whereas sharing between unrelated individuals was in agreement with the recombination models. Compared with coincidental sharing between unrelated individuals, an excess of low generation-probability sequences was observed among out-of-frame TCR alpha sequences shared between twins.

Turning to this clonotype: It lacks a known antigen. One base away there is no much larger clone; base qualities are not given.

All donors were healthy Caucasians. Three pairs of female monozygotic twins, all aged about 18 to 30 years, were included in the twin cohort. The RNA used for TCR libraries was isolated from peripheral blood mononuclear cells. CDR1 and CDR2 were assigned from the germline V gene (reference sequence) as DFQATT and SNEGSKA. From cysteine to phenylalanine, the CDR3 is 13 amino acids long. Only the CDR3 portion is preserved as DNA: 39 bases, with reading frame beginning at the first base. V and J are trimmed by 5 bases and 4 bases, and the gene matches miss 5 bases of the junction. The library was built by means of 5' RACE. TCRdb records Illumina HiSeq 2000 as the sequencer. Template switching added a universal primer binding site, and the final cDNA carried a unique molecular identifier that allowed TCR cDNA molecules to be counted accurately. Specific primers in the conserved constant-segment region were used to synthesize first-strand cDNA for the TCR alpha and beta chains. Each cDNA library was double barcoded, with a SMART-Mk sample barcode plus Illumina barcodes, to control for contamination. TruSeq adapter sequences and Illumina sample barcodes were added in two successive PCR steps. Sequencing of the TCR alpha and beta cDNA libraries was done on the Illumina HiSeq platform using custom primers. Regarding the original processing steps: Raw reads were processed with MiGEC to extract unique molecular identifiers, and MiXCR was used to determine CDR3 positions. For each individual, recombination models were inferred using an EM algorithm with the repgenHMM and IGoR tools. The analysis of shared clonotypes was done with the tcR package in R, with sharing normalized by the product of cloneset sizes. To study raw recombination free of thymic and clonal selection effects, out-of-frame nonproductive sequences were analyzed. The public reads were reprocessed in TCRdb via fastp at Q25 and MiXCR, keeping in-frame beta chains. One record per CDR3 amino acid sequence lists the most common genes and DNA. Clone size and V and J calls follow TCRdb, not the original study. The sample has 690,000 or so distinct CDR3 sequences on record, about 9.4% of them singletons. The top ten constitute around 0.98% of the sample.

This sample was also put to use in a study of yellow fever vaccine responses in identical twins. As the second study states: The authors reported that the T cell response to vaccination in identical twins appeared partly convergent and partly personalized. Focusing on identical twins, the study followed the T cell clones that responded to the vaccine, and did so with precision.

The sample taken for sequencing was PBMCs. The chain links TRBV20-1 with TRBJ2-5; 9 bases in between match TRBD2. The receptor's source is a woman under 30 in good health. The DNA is TGCAGTGCTCTGCGGGAGGGCGCAGAGACCCAGTACTTC. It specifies CSALREGAETQYF.